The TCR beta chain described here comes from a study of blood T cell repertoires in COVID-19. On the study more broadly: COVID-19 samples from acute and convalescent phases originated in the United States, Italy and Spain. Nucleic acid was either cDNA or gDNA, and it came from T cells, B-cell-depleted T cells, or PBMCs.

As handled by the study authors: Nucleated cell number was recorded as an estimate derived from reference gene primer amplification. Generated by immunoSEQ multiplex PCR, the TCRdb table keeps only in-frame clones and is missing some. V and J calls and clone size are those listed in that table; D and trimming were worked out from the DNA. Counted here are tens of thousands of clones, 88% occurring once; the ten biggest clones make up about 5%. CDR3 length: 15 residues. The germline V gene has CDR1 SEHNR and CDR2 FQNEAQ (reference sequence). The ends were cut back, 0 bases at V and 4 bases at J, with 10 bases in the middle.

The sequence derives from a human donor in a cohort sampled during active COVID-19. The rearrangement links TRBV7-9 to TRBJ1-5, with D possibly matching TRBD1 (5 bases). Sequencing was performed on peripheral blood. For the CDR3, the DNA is TGTGCCAGCAGCTTAGCGGGTAGGGGAAATCAGCCCCAGCATTTT. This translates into CASSLAGRGNQPQHF.